This record concerns one TCR beta chain sequence. Its target is not known. The data belong to a study of response to subunit inactivated influenza vaccine. TCRdb ran MiXCR on the RT-PCR reads and lists one entry per CDR3 protein. The table lists about 700,000 distinct CDR3 sequences, about 15% of them singletons, with less than 7% in the top ten. Study-wide results and limits: Authors proposed each seasonal influenza vaccination draws in few new T cells.

The V and J ends lost 6 bases and 1 base respectively, with 6 bases between them. Looked up from germline, CDR1 is MDHEN and CDR2 is SYDVKM. The CDR3 runs 12 residues. This receptor was taken from a man aged 50 to 60 who received an inactivated influenza vaccine. The specimen was PBMCs from blood, collected 14 days before vaccination. This chain connects TRBV28 to TRBJ1-1; D ambiguous. This chain's CDR3 is CASSQPNTEAFF. CDR3 nucleotide sequence: TGTGCCAGCAGCCAACCGAACACTGAAGCTTTCTTT.